This is a list of T cell receptor beta chains from one sample in a study of shared clonotypes between healthy human individuals. Only in-frame clones appear in the TCRdb table, and some are missing; sequencing was by immunoSEQ multiplex PCR. The table shows about 2 million clones, with roughly 94% occurring only once. Sequences were obtained from naive CD8+ T cells sorted from blood. Source of these receptors: a man aged 18 to 35 in good health. The CDR3 runs from the conserved cysteine through the conserved F or W. Fields, in order: clone size, V gene, D gene, J gene, CDR3 protein, CDR3 DNA. D genes are given only for firm matches. For some rows the clone size is stated as once, few or many, or as a class when expanded; others skip it.

clone size: once
V gene: TRBV6-1
D gene: .
J gene: TRBJ1-1
CDR3 protein: CASSDGRETEAFF
CDR3 DNA: TGTGCCAGCAGTGACGGACGGGAGACTGAAGCTTTCTTT

clone size: .
V gene: TRBV6-6
D gene: .
J gene: TRBJ1-6
CDR3 protein: CASSLVNSPLHF
CDR3 DNA: TGTGCCAGCAGTTTAGTAAATTCACCCCTCCACTTT

clone size: .
V gene: TRBV19
D gene: .
J gene: TRBJ2-7
CDR3 protein: CASSIVGANYEQYF
CDR3 DNA: TGTGCCAGTAGTATAGTTGGCGCCAACTACGAGCAGTACTTC

clone size: .
V gene: TRBV6-9
D gene: .
J gene: TRBJ2-7
CDR3 protein: CASSPDLPKRITTYEQYF
CDR3 DNA: TGTGCCAGCAGTCCGGACCTACCGAAGCGGATTACCACCTACGAGCAGTACTTC

clone size: .
V gene: TRBV19
D gene: .
J gene: TRBJ2-2
CDR3 protein: CASSSDFATGELFF
CDR3 DNA: TGTGCCAGTAGCTCGGACTTTGCCACCGGGGAGCTGTTTTTT

clone size: .
V gene: TRBV7-9
D gene: .
J gene: TRBJ2-3
CDR3 protein: CASSLGPEADTQYF
CDR3 DNA: TGTGCCAGCAGCTTAGGGCCGGAAGCAGATACGCAGTATTTT

clone size: .
V gene: TRBV19
D gene: TRBD1
J gene: TRBJ2-5
CDR3 protein: CASSALDRRETQYF
CDR3 DNA: TGTGCCAGTAGTGCGTTGGACAGGCGGGAGACCCAGTACTTC

clone size: .
V gene: TRBV27
D gene: TRBD1
J gene: TRBJ2-1
CDR3 protein: CASSFAGGAEQFF
CDR3 DNA: TGTGCCAGCAGTTTCGCAGGGGGCGCCGAGCAGTTCTTC

clone size: .
V gene: TRBV7-9
D gene: .
J gene: TRBJ2-3
CDR3 protein: CASSLAVTDTQYF
CDR3 DNA: TGTGCCAGCAGCTTGGCCGTAACAGATACGCAGTATTTT

clone size: .
V gene: TRBV5-4
D gene: .
J gene: TRBJ2-3
CDR3 protein: CASSLAGVDTQYF
CDR3 DNA: TGTGCCAGCAGCTTGGCCGGGGTAGATACGCAGTATTTT

clone size: .
V gene: TRBV9
D gene: TRBD2
J gene: TRBJ2-7
CDR3 protein: CASSVVVAGAYEQYF
CDR3 DNA: TGTGCCAGCAGCGTAGTCGTAGCGGGAGCCTACGAGCAGTACTTC

clone size: .
V gene: TRBV9
D gene: TRBD1
J gene: TRBJ1-2
CDR3 protein: CASSGRKGQGLYGYTF
CDR3 DNA: TGTGCCAGCAGCGGGAGGAAGGGACAGGGCCTCTATGGCTACACCTTC

clone size: .
V gene: TRBV7-9
D gene: .
J gene: TRBJ2-3
CDR3 protein: CASSLTSGSGDTQYF
CDR3 DNA: TGTGCCAGCAGCTTAACCTCGGGATCCGGCGATACGCAGTATTTT

clone size: .
V gene: TRBV30
D gene: TRBD1
J gene: TRBJ1-5
CDR3 protein: CAWELQGAPGNQPQHF
CDR3 DNA: TGTGCCTGGGAGCTACAGGGGGCGCCTGGTAATCAGCCCCAGCATTTT

clone size: .
V gene: TRBV11-2
D gene: TRBD2
J gene: TRBJ2-1
CDR3 protein: CASRLHGGASEQFF
CDR3 DNA: TGTGCCAGCAGGTTACACGGGGGGGCCAGTGAGCAGTTCTTC

clone size: .
V gene: TRBV27
D gene: .
J gene: TRBJ1-1
CDR3 protein: CASRIGGSNTEAFF
CDR3 DNA: TGTGCCAGCAGGATAGGGGGTTCGAACACTGAAGCTTTCTTT

clone size: .
V gene: TRBV7-9
D gene: TRBD1
J gene: TRBJ2-7
CDR3 protein: CASSPDRDRATYEQYF
CDR3 DNA: TGTGCCAGCAGCCCCGATCGGGACAGGGCCACCTACGAGCAGTACTTC

clone size: .
V gene: TRBV6-5
D gene: TRBD2
J gene: TRBJ2-7
CDR3 protein: CASSLAGVGEQYF
CDR3 DNA: TGTGCCAGCAGCTTAGCGGGAGTCGGTGAGCAGTACTTC

clone size: .
V gene: TRBV7-3
D gene: TRBD2
J gene: TRBJ2-1
CDR3 protein: CASSLNGAGGTNEQFF
CDR3 DNA: TGTGCCAGCAGCTTAAATGGGGCGGGAGGTACCAATGAGCAGTTCTTC

clone size: .
V gene: TRBV6-1
D gene: .
J gene: TRBJ1-3
CDR3 protein: CASSELGSSGNTIYF
CDR3 DNA: TGTGCCAGCAGTGAACTGGGCAGCTCTGGAAACACCATATATTTT

clone size: .
V gene: TRBV7-9
D gene: TRBD1
J gene: TRBJ1-6
CDR3 protein: CASSSQGAGNSPLHF
CDR3 DNA: TGTGCCAGCAGCTCACAGGGGGCTGGTAATTCACCCCTCCACTTT

clone size: .
V gene: TRBV9
D gene: TRBD2
J gene: TRBJ2-3
CDR3 protein: CASSVGGLAGPEEGTDTQYF
CDR3 DNA: TGTGCCAGCAGCGTAGGAGGACTAGCGGGTCCGGAAGAGGGCACAGATACGCAGTATTTT

clone size: .
V gene: TRBV9
D gene: .
J gene: TRBJ1-2
CDR3 protein: CASSGWQGHGYTF
CDR3 DNA: TGTGCCAGCTCCGGGTGGCAGGGCCATGGCTACACCTTC

clone size: .
V gene: TRBV27
D gene: .
J gene: TRBJ1-6
CDR3 protein: CASSLYRPWESPLHF
CDR3 DNA: TGTGCCAGCAGTTTATACCGACCGTGGGAGTCACCCCTCCACTTT

clone size: .
V gene: TRBV2
D gene: .
J gene: TRBJ1-2
CDR3 protein: CASMTGDYGYTF
CDR3 DNA: TGTGCCAGCATGACAGGAGACTATGGCTACACCTTC

clone size: .
V gene: TRBV6-5
D gene: .
J gene: TRBJ2-5
CDR3 protein: CASSYGGKDPQYF
CDR3 DNA: TGTGCCAGCAGTTACGGCGGGAAGGATCCCCAGTACTTC

clone size: once
V gene: TRBV6-1
D gene: .
J gene: TRBJ2-2
CDR3 protein: CASSSHTAGELFF
CDR3 DNA: TGTGCCAGCAGCTCCCATACCGCCGGGGAGCTGTTTTTT

clone size: once
V gene: TRBV6-4
D gene: .
J gene: TRBJ2-2
CDR3 protein: CASSEPNTGELFF
CDR3 DNA: TGTGCCAGCAGTGAGCCAAACACCGGGGAGCTGTTTTTT

clone size: .
V gene: TRBV19
D gene: .
J gene: TRBJ1-2
CDR3 protein: CASSIGANYGYTF
CDR3 DNA: TGTGCCAGTAGTATTGGGGCTAACTATGGCTACACCTTC

clone size: .
V gene: TRBV5-1
D gene: .
J gene: TRBJ2-1
CDR3 protein: CASTLQGNEQFF
CDR3 DNA: TGCGCCAGCACCCTACAGGGTAATGAGCAGTTCTTC

clone size: .
V gene: TRBV9
D gene: TRBD1
J gene: TRBJ2-7
CDR3 protein: CASSAGQLPDEQYF
CDR3 DNA: TGTGCCAGCAGCGCGGGACAGCTCCCAGACGAGCAGTACTTC

clone size: .
V gene: TRBV18
D gene: .
J gene: TRBJ2-7
CDR3 protein: CASSPGSPGDLHF
CDR3 DNA: TGTGCCAGCTCACCGGGGTCCCCGGGCGACTTACACTTC

clone size: .
V gene: TRBV5-6
D gene: .
J gene: TRBJ2-7
CDR3 protein: CASSFTGAHEQYF
CDR3 DNA: TGTGCCAGCAGCTTCACGGGAGCCCACGAGCAGTACTTC

clone size: .
V gene: TRBV7-9
D gene: TRBD1
J gene: TRBJ2-1
CDR3 protein: CASSLGQGAHNEQFF
CDR3 DNA: TGTGCCAGCAGCTTAGGGCAGGGGGCGCATAATGAGCAGTTCTTC

clone size: .
V gene: TRBV11-2
D gene: .
J gene: TRBJ2-3
CDR3 protein: CASSLIGSSYLTDTQYF
CDR3 DNA: TGTGCCAGCAGCTTAATAGGGTCCTCCTACCTTACAGATACGCAGTATTTT

clone size: .
V gene: TRBV30
D gene: .
J gene: TRBJ1-1
CDR3 protein: CAWSYDTEAFF
CDR3 DNA: TGTGCCTGGAGTTACGATACTGAAGCTTTCTTT

clone size: .
V gene: TRBV4-3
D gene: .
J gene: TRBJ2-2
CDR3 protein: CASSQKTGAFTGELFF
CDR3 DNA: TGCGCCAGCAGCCAGAAAACAGGTGCTTTCACCGGGGAGCTGTTTTTT

clone size: .
V gene: TRBV27
D gene: .
J gene: TRBJ2-7
CDR3 protein: CASSFILGRDYEQYF
CDR3 DNA: TGTGCCAGCAGTTTCATCCTCGGCAGGGACTACGAGCAGTACTTC

clone size: once
V gene: TRBV4-2
D gene: .
J gene: TRBJ1-1
CDR3 protein: CASSQEALNTEAFF
CDR3 DNA: TGTGCCAGCAGCCAAGAAGCCCTGAACACTGAAGCTTTCTTT

clone size: .
V gene: TRBV6-5
D gene: TRBD1
J gene: TRBJ1-2
CDR3 protein: CASQGTGDYGYTF
CDR3 DNA: TGTGCCAGTCAGGGGACAGGGGACTATGGCTACACCTTC

clone size: .
V gene: TRBV30
D gene: TRBD1
J gene: TRBJ1-1
CDR3 protein: CAGTGGANTEAFF
CDR3 DNA: TGTGCCGGAACAGGGGGCGCGAACACTGAAGCTTTCTTT

clone size: .
V gene: TRBV7-6
D gene: .
J gene: TRBJ2-7
CDR3 protein: CASSPGQGSSYEQYF
CDR3 DNA: TGTGCCAGCAGCCCTGGGCAGGGCAGCTCCTACGAGCAGTACTTC

clone size: .
V gene: TRBV4-2
D gene: TRBD1
J gene: TRBJ2-7
CDR3 protein: CASSQEEGGQFYEQYF
CDR3 DNA: TGTGCCAGCAGCCAAGAAGAAGGGGGACAGTTCTACGAGCAGTACTTC